One and the same sample provided the 27 T cell receptor beta chains below, sequenced in a study of blood T cell repertoires in COVID-19 (TCRdb year 2020). The library relied on the immunoSEQ multiplex PCR assay. This is the immuneACCESS table as TCRdb keeps it, with only in-frame sequences that have V and J called. A part of the clones is gone; compared with another copy, unresolved V genes explain less than half, and the rest is unexplained. Within this sample are tens of thousands of clones, with over 70% of them counted one time only. Together, the top ten hold 17% of the sample. The sequenced material came from peripheral blood. Receptors originate from an older woman with acute or convalescent COVID-19.

This rearrangement joins TRBV10-3 to TRBJ1-4, with TRBD1 matching 10 bases. The V segment lost 8 bases and the J segment 7 bases; nucleotides outside the gene matches: 4. Germline assignment: CDR1 ENHRY and CDR2 SYGVKD. The CDR3 contains 13 residues. CDR3 region: CAIAGQGSEKLFF. The CDR3 nucleotides read TGTGCCATCGCGGGACAGGGGAGTGAAAAACTGTTTTTT.

The chain links TRBV11-3 to TRBJ2-1; 10 bases align to TRBD2. Looked up from germline, CDR1 is SGHNT and CDR2 is YENEEA. After removal of 2 bases from V and 7 bases from J, the junction contained 5 bases not matched to a gene. This CDR3 is 15 amino acids long. CDR3 protein: CASSLLAGEPNEQFF. CDR3 nucleotide sequence: TGTGCCAGCAGCTTACTAGCGGGAGAACCGAATGAGCAGTTCTTC.

This chain joins TRBV18 and TRBJ1-3, with TRBD1 matching over 9 bases. The J segment lost 4 bases and the V segment lost 3 bases, leaving 4 bases of the junction unmatched. This CDR3 is 15 amino acids long. Germline V lookup: CDR1 KGHSH, CDR2 LQKENI. CDR3 sequence: CASSPGQGRGNTIYF. CDR3 in DNA: TGTGCCAGCTCACCGGGACAGGGTCGAGGAAACACCATATATTTT.

Regarding this clone: One end of the junction varies from germline; a read error may be responsible. V gene TRBV5-1 combines with J gene TRBJ2-2, with a weak D call TRBD1 (6 bases). CDR3 length equals 16 residues. Germline values: CDR1 SGHRS, CDR2 YFSETQ. CDR3 in amino acids: CASSGGWTLNAGELFF. The CDR3 region has the DNA TGCGCCAGCAGCGGGGGCTGGACGCTGAACGCCGGGGAGCTGTTTTTT.

This clone was seen a few times. The chain carries TRBV7-2 and TRBJ2-7, with 7 bases matching TRBD2. The germline gives CDR1 SGHTA, CDR2 FQGNSA. The CDR3 runs 15 residues. V lost 5 bases and J lost 2; bases outside the gene matches: 9. CDR3 amino acids: CASSRSWDYTYEQYF. Written as DNA, the CDR3 is TGTGCCAGCAGCAGAAGTTGGGACTACACCTACGAGCAGTACTTC.

This clone was seen only a few times. Within the sample, other DNA sequences also encode this same CDR3. The rearrangement links TRBV2 to TRBJ2-1; 9 bases agree with TRBD2. The J segment lost 4 bases and the V segment lost 1 base, leaving 2 bases of the junction unmatched. The length of the CDR3 is 15 residues. Germline assignment: CDR1 SNHLY and CDR2 FYNNEI. The chain's CDR3 is CASSEGLAGYNEQFF. In DNA, the CDR3 is TGTGCCAGCAGTGAAGGGCTAGCGGGGTACAATGAGCAGTTCTTC. Drawing the rest from reference TRBV2 and TRBJ2-1, the complete variable domain is EPEVTQTPSHQVTQMGQEVILRCVPISNHLYFYWYRQILGQKVEFLVSFYNNEISEKSEIFDDQFSVERPDGSNFTLKIRSTKLEDSAMYFCASSEGLAGYNEQFFGPGTRLTVL.

The chain links TRBV6-5 to TRBJ1-5; 8 bases are a match to TRBD1. Trimming at V came to 7 bases and at J to 9 bases, leaving 8 bases not matched to a gene. The V gene's germline CDR1 is MNHEY and CDR2 SVGAGI. CDR3 length: 13 residues. The CDR3 sequence is CASTPPTGGPQHF. CDR3 coding DNA: TGTGCCAGCACTCCCCCTACAGGGGGGCCCCAGCATTTT.

The J gene is TRBJ1-2, the V gene TRBV12-5; perhaps TRBD1 as D (6 bases). Germline-derived CDR1 and CDR2 are LGHNT and FRNRAP. The CDR3 sequence is 14 residues long. Trimming cost V 1 base and J 7 bases, with 13 bases left between them. CDR3 region: CASGLGLTGFGYTF. CDR3 sequence (DNA): TGTGCTAGTGGTTTGGGACTAACAGGGTTTGGCTACACCTTC.

The V and J genes are TRBV5-4 and TRBJ2-1; D possibly corresponds to TRBD1 (5 bases). V lost 0 bases and J lost 4, with 17 bases in between. The CDR3 extends over 17 amino acids. CDR1 and CDR2 from the germline V gene are SGHNT and YYREEE (reference sequence). The CDR3 DNA follows: TGTGCCAGCAGCTTGGGGGGCAGGATGTCTCAATACAATGAGCAGTTCTTC. Translating gives CASSLGGRMSQYNEQFF.

The chain carries TRBV4-2 and TRBJ2-6; 12 nucleotides agree with TRBD2. This CDR3 is built from 18 residues. CDR1 LGHNA and CDR2 YNFKEQ come from the germline V gene. Trimming took 2 bases from V and 2 from J; bases not matched to a gene: 4. CDR3 nucleotide sequence: TGTGCCAGCAGCCAATCTCTAGCGGGAGGGCCTGGGGCCAACGTCCTGACTTTC. Protein sequence: CASSQSLAGGPGANVLTF.

The chain couples TRBV6-5 to TRBJ2-5; TRBD1 aligns across 7 bases. The CDR3 is made up of 14 amino acids. The J segment lost 5 bases and the V segment lost 4 bases, leaving 7 bases of the junction unmatched. Germline CDR1 MNHEY, CDR2 SVGAGI. The CDR3 sequence is CASSSNRGRETQYF. The CDR3 bases are TGTGCCAGCAGTTCCAACAGGGGAAGGGAGACCCAGTACTTC.

V is TRBV6-6 and J is TRBJ1-4; TRBD1 matches 7 bases. Germline V CDR1 and CDR2: MNHNY, SVGAGI (reference sequence). CDR3 length equals 15 residues. V gave up 7 bases and J gave up 6 bases; unmatched junction bases: 11. This CDR3 reads CASMLLTGEDEKLFF. The CDR3 DNA reads TGTGCCAGCATGCTCTTAACAGGGGAGGATGAAAAACTGTTTTTT.

The chain uses TRBV6-5 and TRBJ1-1, with 10 bases lining up with TRBD1. This CDR3 has 14 residues. Unmatched junction bases numbered 4, after V lost 1 base and J lost 8 bases. CDR1 and CDR2 from the germline V gene are MNHEY and SVGAGI. The CDR3 sequence is CASSYLPGQGEAFF. The DNA of the CDR3 is TGTGCCAGCAGTTACTTGCCGGGACAGGGGGAAGCTTTCTTT.

The V call is TRBV11-3, the J call TRBJ2-4; TRBD2 agrees at 8 bases. Per the germline V gene, CDR1 is SGHNT and CDR2 is YENEEA. V lost 7 bases, J lost 2 bases, and 1 base stayed unmatched. The CDR3 consists of 13 residues. Written as DNA, the CDR3 is TGTGCCAGCACGGGGGGGACCAAAAACATTCAGTACTTC. Translating gives CASTGGTKNIQYF.

The J gene is TRBJ1-2, the V gene TRBV29-1, with a possible D match to TRBD1 (6 bases). Germline-derived CDR1 and CDR2 are SQVTM and ANQGSEA. CDR3 length: 13 amino acids. Trimming shortened V by 4 bases and J by 8 bases, and 17 bases separated the two germline ends. Here the CDR3 reads CSVVGGFGVGYTF. The CDR3 DNA sequence: TGCAGCGTTGTTGGGGGCTTTGGGGTGGGCTACACCTTC.

As regards this clone: Other nucleotide sequences from this sample produce the same CDR3. The chain is built from TRBV6-5 and TRBJ2-7, with TRBD1 matching over 10 bases. Germline CDR1 and CDR2: MNHEY and SVGAGI. The length of the CDR3 is 14 residues. J lost 5 bases, V lost 6 bases, and 7 bases had no gene match. The CDR3 spells CASRRQGASDEQYF. CDR3 nucleotides: TGTGCCAGCAGACGACAGGGGGCTTCCGACGAGCAGTACTTC.

This chain's CDR3 is CAWSVLGSSRPGNTIYF. The CDR3 DNA sequence: TGTGCCTGGAGTGTACTGGGATCGTCCCGGCCGGGGAACACCATATATTTT. V is TRBV30 and J is TRBJ1-3; D unclear. The V end lost 0 bases, the J end lost 7 bases, and 22 bases lay between the germline ends. The CDR3 loop spans 17 amino acids. Germline V gives CDR1 GTSNPN, CDR2 SVGIG (reference sequence).

This CDR3 is CASSEVGLGNQPQHF. In nucleotides, the CDR3 is TGTGCCAGCAGTGAAGTCGGTTTAGGCAATCAGCCCCAGCATTTT. The rearrangement joins TRBV6-1 to TRBJ1-5; no definite D call. The ends were cut back, 1 base at V and 2 bases at J, with 9 bases in the middle. Germline CDR1 MNHNS, CDR2 SASEGT. The CDR3 loop spans 15 amino acids.

The V gene is TRBV19, the J gene TRBJ2-7; TRBD2 matches 8 bases. The CDR3 totals 14 residues. CDR1 and CDR2 (germline): LNHDA, SQIVND (reference sequence). The ends lost 3 bases at V and 3 bases at J; junction bases unmatched: 4. The CDR3 DNA sequence: TGTGCCAGTAGTATCGGACGGGAGGGCTACGAGCAGTACTTC. It is translated as CASSIGREGYEQYF. Filled out from reference TRBV19 and TRBJ2-7, the complete variable domain reads DGGITQSPKYLFRKEGQNVTLSCEQNLNHDAMYWYRQDPGQGLRLIYYSQIVNDFQKGDIAEGYSVSREKKESFPLTVTSAQKNPTAFYLCASSIGREGYEQYFGPGTRLTVT.

This clone was observed a few times. The chain joins TRBV12-3 or TRBV12-4 to TRBJ2-7, with no clear D. V was trimmed by 4 bases and J by 6 bases, leaving 7 bases between them. This CDR3 comprises 11 residues. DNA for the CDR3: TGTGCCAGCAGTTATAGTGGCGAGCAGTACTTC. It encodes CASSYSGEQYF.

The J gene is TRBJ2-5, the V gene TRBV9, with D perhaps matching TRBD2 (7 bases). Germline CDR1 reads SGDLS; CDR2 reads YYNGEE. V lost 4 bases, J lost 3 bases, and 19 bases lay in between. The CDR3 covers 16 residues. CDR3: CASSPNGRGGEETQYF. DNA for the CDR3: TGTGCCAGCAGCCCAAATGGTCGCGGGGGCGAAGAGACCCAGTACTTC.

The rearrangement links TRBV12-3 or TRBV12-4 to TRBJ1-1, with a possible D match to TRBD1 (5 bases). The ends were cut back, 6 bases at V and 5 bases at J, with 10 bases in the middle. The CDR3 loop spans 12 amino acids. CDR3 bases: TGTGCCAGCAGCCCGGGGGGGACTGAAGCTTTCTTT. Its translation: CASSPGGTEAFF.

This clone was recorded a few times. The chain is built from TRBV2 and TRBJ1-6; 8 bases fit TRBD1. CDR3 size: 15 residues. The V and J ends lost 4 bases and 5 bases, in that order; junction bases with no gene match: 4. The germline V gene encodes CDR1 SNHLY and CDR2 FYNNEI. CDR3 sequence: CASSVQGADNSPLHF. The CDR3, as DNA: TGTGCCAGCAGTGTGCAGGGGGCCGATAATTCACCCCTCCACTTT.

The chain carries TRBV5-8 and TRBJ2-3; TRBD2 matches 14 bases. The CDR3 is made up of 17 amino acids. V shed 0 bases and J 2 bases; nucleotides not matched to a gene: 2. CDR1 is SGHTS, CDR2 YDEGEE, per germline. The CDR3 loop is CASSLGLAGGYTDTQYF. CDR3 nucleotides: TGTGCCAGCAGCTTGGGACTAGCGGGAGGGTACACAGATACGCAGTATTTT. Supplemented by reference TRBV5-8 and TRBJ2-3, the full variable domain reads EAGVTQSPTHLIKTRGQQATLRCSPISGHTSVYWYQQALGLGLQFLLWYDEGEERNRGNFPPRFSGRQFPNYSSELNVNALELEDSALYLCASSLGLAGGYTDTQYFGPGTRLTVL.

This chain links TRBV19 with TRBJ2-7; a possible D gene is TRBD1 (6 bases). The V end lost 7 bases, the J end lost 2 bases, and 15 bases lay between the germline ends. The CDR3 totals 14 residues. CDR1 is LNHDA, CDR2 SQIVND, per germline (reference sequence). The CDR3 spells CASTPRGGPYEQYF. As DNA, the CDR3 is TGTGCCAGTACCCCTCGAGGGGGACCCTACGAGCAGTACTTC.

By frequency in the sample, this clone is medium-sized (0.01 to 0.1%). The chain recombines TRBV4-2 with TRBJ1-2; 7 bases align to TRBD1. V was clipped by 0 bases and J by 5 bases; unmatched bases: 9. Germline V CDR1 and CDR2: LGHNA, YNFKEQ. The CDR3 is made up of 16 amino acids. CDR3 loop: CASSQDLQGGGYGYTF. The CDR3 region has the DNA TGTGCCAGCAGCCAAGATCTGCAAGGGGGCGGGTATGGCTACACCTTC.

This clone was seen more than once but under ten times. The chain uses TRBV11-2 and TRBJ2-1; D unclear. Per germline, CDR1 SGHAT and CDR2 FQNNGV. The germline V and J ends were trimmed by 4 bases and 6 bases, with 13 bases remaining between them. The CDR3 has 14 residues. CDR3 nucleotides: TGTGCCAGCAGCTCCGACCCTACTACCAATGAGCAGTTCTTC. It encodes CASSSDPTTNEQFF.